These 22 T cell receptor beta chains were all obtained from the same sample, sequenced in a study of a mutant IDH1 vaccine in newly diagnosed glioma. Noted time point: baseline, week 1 (first vaccination visit). Treatment defined: pre-vaccination baseline after standard-of-care therapy. Sequencing used immunoSEQ multiplex PCR; TCRdb keeps in-frame clones, though not all of them. The repertoire holds tens of thousands of clones, with around 80% as singletons. Sequences were derived from PBMCs, sampled from a glioma patient treated with radiotherapy, temozolomide or both. The receptor set was obtained from a man aged 40-50 years with glioma. Some clones in this sample may be carry-over from other donors' samples.

V gene TRBV30 combines with J gene TRBJ1-6, with D maybe TRBD1 (5 bases). Trimming left V 2 bases short and J 9 bases short, with 11 bases between. The germline gives CDR1 GTSNPN, CDR2 SVGIG (reference sequence). The CDR3 loop spans 13 amino acids. The DNA for the CDR3 is TGTGCCTGGAGTAGAGGGGAGAGTTCACCCCTCCACTTT. Translated: CAWSRGESSPLHF. The whole variable domain, filled in from reference TRBV30 and TRBJ1-6, reads SQTIHQWPATLVQPVGSPLSLECTVEGTSNPNLYWYRQAAGRGLQLLFYSVGIGQISSEVPQNLSASRPQDRQFILSSKKLLLSDSGFYLCAWSRGESSPLHFGNGTRLTVT.

This clone was observed a single time. The J gene is TRBJ2-5, the V gene TRBV27, with TRBD2 identical over 7 bases. The CDR3 is made up of 15 amino acids. V lost 8 bases and J lost 3; bases outside the gene matches: 12. Germline V gene sequence: CDR1 MNHEY, CDR2 SMNVEV (reference sequence). This chain's CDR3 is CASRGLGAGKETQYF. CDR3 coding DNA: TGTGCCAGCCGGGGCCTTGGAGCGGGGAAAGAGACCCAGTACTTC.

V usage is TRBV7-6 and J usage is TRBJ1-3; no firm D call. In germline, CDR1 is SGHVS, CDR2 FNYEAQ. The CDR3 is 16 residues long. The V gene lost 3 bases and the J gene lost 4 bases, with 16 bases spanning the gap. CDR3 DNA sequence: TGTGCCAGCAGCTTTAGTCCAGACGAACTGGGAAACACCATATATTTT. The encoded protein is CASSFSPDELGNTIYF.

Details on this clone: The final CDR3 position lacks the conserved phenylalanine or tryptophan, pointing to a likely read error. The DNA is left out, because the CDR3 cannot be placed on it with certainty; the CDR3 is given as TCRdb lists it. This chain connects TRBV6-4 to TRBJ1-1. Including both end residues, the CDR3 is 9 amino acids long. Germline V gene data show CDR1 as MRHNA and CDR2 as SNTAGT. CDR3 in amino acids: CASSDPPER.

The V call is TRBV7-6, the J call TRBJ2-5; 8 positions agree with TRBD1. V was pared by 5 bases and J by 1 base, with 3 bases of the junction left unmatched. CDR3 length equals 14 residues. CDR1 is SGHVS and CDR2 is FNYEAQ in the germline V gene. The DNA of the CDR3 is TGTGCCAGCAGCCTGGGGACAGGCCAAGAGACCCAGTACTTC. Translating gives CASSLGTGQETQYF.

The table lists this clone with a count of one. The rearrangement joins TRBV27 to TRBJ1-1, with 9 bases fitting TRBD1. The CDR3 consists of 15 residues. V shed 2 bases, J shed 5 bases, and the junction held 6 bases outside the gene matches. CDR1 MNHEY and CDR2 SMNVEV come from the germline V gene (reference sequence). This chain's CDR3 is CASSLVDGQGTEAFF. The CDR3, as DNA: TGTGCCAGCAGTTTAGTAGACGGACAGGGGACTGAAGCTTTCTTT.

The chain employs TRBV7-8 and TRBJ1-2; tentatively, D is TRBD1 (5 bases). Trimming took off 1 base at V and 6 bases at J, with 15 bases between the two ends. This CDR3 spans 15 amino acids. CDR1 is SGHVS and CDR2 is FQNEAQ in the germline V gene. The chain's CDR3 is CASSLGDRGAHGYTF. The CDR3 DNA sequence: TGTGCCAGCAGCTTAGGGGATCGAGGGGCACATGGCTACACCTTC.

This chain joins TRBV7-6 and TRBJ1-4, with 7 bases fitting TRBD1. CDR3 length: 14 residues. CDR1 is SGHVS, CDR2 FNYEAQ, per germline. The V segment lost 4 bases and the J segment 6 bases; nucleotides outside the gene matches: 5. This CDR3 is CASSSGQVDEKLFF. DNA for the CDR3: TGTGCCAGCAGCTCAGGACAGGTCGATGAAAAACTGTTTTTT.

This sequence joins TRBV29-1 and TRBJ2-2; D is possibly TRBD2 (6 bases). Germline CDR1 and CDR2: SQVTM and ANQGSEA. Trimming shortened V by 4 bases and J by 3 bases, and 18 bases separated the two germline ends. This CDR3 has 16 residues. The CDR3 is CSVGGQGGVDTGELFF. CDR3 bases: TGCAGCGTTGGGGGTCAGGGCGGGGTCGACACCGGGGAGCTGTTTTTT.

On this clone itself: A single base separates this from a much larger clone, so it may be a read error. The chain joins TRBV18 to TRBJ2-7, with 7 bases identical to TRBD2. The junction had 0 bases not matched to a gene; V was cut back by 4 bases and J by 3 bases. Looked up from germline, CDR1 is KGHSH and CDR2 is LQKENI. This CDR3 is 12 amino acids long. This CDR3 is CASSRDYYEQYF. The CDR3 DNA reads TGTGCCAGCTCACGGGACTACTACGAGCAGTACTTC.

This chain joins TRBV7-9 and TRBJ2-3; 9 positions match TRBD1. CDR1 is SEHNR and CDR2 is FQNEAQ in the germline V gene (reference sequence). The CDR3 contains 14 residues. V was clipped by 8 bases and J by 7 bases; unmatched bases: 10. The CDR3 spells CASVPGQGAHTQYF. The CDR3 bases are TGTGCCAGCGTACCGGGACAGGGTGCCCATACGCAGTATTTT.

The V and J genes are TRBV5-1 and TRBJ1-1, with 11 bases matching TRBD1. The germline V gene encodes CDR1 SGHRS and CDR2 YFSETQ. The CDR3 consists of 15 residues. J gave up 10 bases and V 2 bases, and 10 bases lay outside the gene matches. CDR3 residues: CASSLYQGQGAVAFF. The CDR3 DNA reads TGCGCCAGCAGCTTATACCAAGGACAGGGGGCGGTAGCTTTCTTT.

The V and J genes are TRBV9 and TRBJ2-5; TRBD1 might be the D (6 bases). The tail of the sequence fits TRBJ2-7 better, so the J call may be wrong. Looked up from germline, CDR1 is SGDLS and CDR2 is YYNGEE. The CDR3 covers 17 residues. This chain's CDR3 is CASSVGEGVQRSYEQYF. In nucleotides, the CDR3 is TGTGCCAGCAGCGTAGGCGAGGGGGTCCAACGCTCCTACGAGCAGTACTTC.

On this clone: The junction differs from germline at one of its ends, possibly a read error. V usage is TRBV5-4 and J usage is TRBJ2-1; 7 bases match TRBD2. The length of the CDR3 is 13 residues. The germline V gene encodes CDR1 SGHNT and CDR2 YYREEE (reference sequence). The CDR3 nucleotides read TGTGCCAGCAGGTGGGACTACTACAATGGGCAGTTCTTC. It yields the protein CASRWDYYNGQFF.

The chain combines TRBV29-1 with TRBJ2-7, with TRBD2 as a possible D gene (6 bases). The CDR3 runs 13 residues. The germline V gene has CDR1 SQVTM and CDR2 ANQGSEA. Trimming stripped 3 bases from V and 6 bases from J, with 15 bases between. CDR3 protein: CSVDPAGSGEQYF. CDR3 nucleotide sequence: TGCAGCGTTGACCCGGCGGGGTCCGGCGAGCAGTACTTC.

The CDR3 spells CASSFGGDRDNEQFF. The DNA of the CDR3 is TGTGCCAGCAGCTTTGGGGGGGACAGGGACAATGAGCAGTTCTTC. The chain employs TRBV11-2 and TRBJ2-1; 9 bases line up with TRBD1. CDR1 is SGHAT and CDR2 is FQNNGV in the germline V gene. Trimming at V came to 3 bases and at J to 5 bases, leaving 5 bases not matched to a gene. The CDR3 loop spans 15 amino acids.

V gene TRBV6-1 combines with J gene TRBJ2-5, with 10 bases that match TRBD1. The germline V gene has CDR1 MNHNS and CDR2 SASEGT. V was clipped by 0 bases and J by 0 bases; unmatched bases: 1. The CDR3 contains 16 residues. CDR3: CASSEADRGNQETQYF. Written as DNA, the CDR3 is TGTGCCAGCAGTGAAGCGGACAGGGGGAACCAAGAGACCCAGTACTTC.

This clone is a singleton in its sample. The chain uses TRBV7-9 and TRBJ2-7; either TRBD1 or TRBD2 may supply D (5 bases each). Germline CDR1 and CDR2: SEHNR and FQNEAQ (reference sequence). Trimming pared 0 bases from V and 5 bases from J, leaving 8 bases between. The CDR3 is 13 amino acids. In DNA form, the CDR3 reads TGTGCCAGCAGCTTAGCGGGGGAGAACGAGCAGTACTTC. Protein sequence: CASSLAGENEQYF.

This clone appeared a few times. The chain is built from TRBV9 and TRBJ1-2; no clear D gene. CDR1 is SGDLS, CDR2 YYNGEE, per germline. The CDR3 sequence is 13 residues long. Trimming cost V 4 bases and J 8 bases, with 15 bases left between them. CDR3 coding DNA: TGTGCCAGCAGCCCCGACTCTCTACGGGGCTACACCTTC. As protein: CASSPDSLRGYTF.

V gene TRBV25-1 combines with J gene TRBJ1-1; D not certain. The CDR3 contains 18 residues. Germline assignment: CDR1 MGHDK and CDR2 SYGVNS. V shed 5 bases and J shed 6 bases, with 28 bases lying between them. The chain's CDR3 is CASSPTRGAGSPRAEAFF. The CDR3 DNA reads TGTGCCAGCAGTCCAACCCGAGGAGCTGGATCCCCGCGGGCTGAAGCTTTCTTT.

The chain links TRBV7-6 to TRBJ2-7; a possible D gene is TRBD1 (6 bases). Trimming pared 3 bases from V and 6 bases from J, leaving 9 bases between. CDR1 is SGHVS and CDR2 is FNYEAQ in the germline V gene. CDR3 size: 12 residues. The CDR3 sequence: CASSLTGREQYF. CDR3 nucleotides: TGTGCCAGCAGCTTGACAGGACGCGAGCAGTACTTC.

Regarding this clone: This sample includes further DNA sequences coding for the same CDR3. The chain has TRBV29-1 and TRBJ1-5; possibly TRBD1 for D (5 bases). The CDR3 covers 13 residues. Germline V lookup: CDR1 SQVTM, CDR2 ANQGSEA. V was clipped by 3 bases and J by 4 bases, with 10 bases between them. As DNA, the CDR3 is TGCAGCGTTGATTCCGGGGGAAATCAGCCCCAGCATTTT. Its protein product is CSVDSGGNQPQHF.